These 21 T cell receptor beta chains were sequenced from one sample in a study of blood T cell repertoires in COVID-19. TCRdb's table, derived via immunoSEQ multiplex PCR, lists solely in-frame clones and lacks some. This table has about 230,000 clones, around 78% appearing once. Sequencing was done on a sample of peripheral blood. The receptors originated from a woman between 65 and 79 years old with active or convalescent COVID-19.

This sequence joins TRBV2 and TRBJ2-1, with 8 nucleotides matching TRBD2. The CDR3 extends over 15 amino acids. V was clipped by 1 base and J by 15 bases; unmatched bases: 14. The germline CDR1 and CDR2 sequences are SNHLY and FYNNEI. CDR3 sequence (DNA): TGTGCCAGCAGTGAAGGTGGGGCGGGAGGCCCCTCGGGGTTCTTC. Translated: CASSEGGAGGPSGFF.

The chain carries TRBV30 and TRBJ2-6, with 7 bases identical to TRBD1. With 3 bases clipped from V and 1 base from J, the junction kept 9 bases outside the gene matches. The CDR3 totals 17 residues. Germline V gives CDR1 GTSNPN, CDR2 SVGIG (reference sequence). The CDR3 nucleotides are TGTGCCTGGAGAAGACGACAGGGATTATCTGGGGCCAACGTCCTGACTTTC. It encodes CAWRRRQGLSGANVLTF.

The sample holds a few counts of this clone. This chain links TRBV4-3 with TRBJ1-6; 7 bases match TRBD1. The CDR3 spans 16 residues. The germline CDR1 and CDR2 sequences are LGHNA and YSLEER. V was pared by 1 base and J by 5 bases, with 5 bases of the junction left unmatched. The CDR3 region has the DNA TGCGCCAGCAGCCAAGGCCAACAGGGGCATAATTCACCCCTCCACTTT. It specifies CASSQGQQGHNSPLHF.

V and J are TRBV6-5 and TRBJ2-7; the D is unclear. The CDR3 is 16 residues long. Germline V gene lookup returns CDR1 MNHEY and CDR2 SVGAGI. Deletions cut 0 bases from V and 5 bases from J, with 17 bases between. CDR3 region: CASSYSRARGSHEQYF. For the CDR3, the DNA is TGTGCCAGCAGTTACTCTCGCGCCCGAGGATCCCACGAGCAGTACTTC.

The J gene is TRBJ1-6, the V gene TRBV30, with D perhaps matching TRBD1 (5 bases). Germline CDR1 and CDR2: GTSNPN and SVGIG (reference sequence). The V and J ends lost 1 base and 5 bases respectively, with 18 bases between them. This CDR3 is built from 17 residues. The CDR3 protein is CAWSAGRTPTNNSPLHF. CDR3 DNA: TGTGCCTGGAGTGCCGGACGGACACCTACCAATAATTCACCCCTCCACTTT. Supplemented by reference TRBV30 and TRBJ1-6, the full variable domain reads SQTIHQWPATLVQPVGSPLSLECTVEGTSNPNLYWYRQAAGRGLQLLFYSVGIGQISSEVPQNLSASRPQDRQFILSSKKLLLSDSGFYLCAWSAGRTPTNNSPLHFGNGTRLTVT.

The CDR3 DNA reads TGTGCCTGGAGTTCTTATCGGACTAGCGGGATCAGTGAGCAGTTCTTC. It codes for CAWSSYRTSGISEQFF. The chain employs TRBV30 and TRBJ2-1; 12 bases match TRBD2. CDR1 and CDR2 from the germline V gene are GTSNPN and SVGIG (reference sequence). Germline trimming cut 2 bases from V and 9 bases from J; bases unmatched to any gene: 11. This CDR3 contains 16 residues.

The chain carries TRBV3-1 (or the pseudogene TRBV3-2) and TRBJ1-2; the D gene is possibly TRBD1 (5 bases). Looked up from germline, CDR1 is LGHDT and CDR2 is YNNKEL (reference sequence). The CDR3 contains 13 residues. V was shortened by 6 bases and J by 5 bases, with 13 bases between the two germline ends. In nucleotides, the CDR3 is TGTGCCAGCAGTTCCGACAGCCCATATGGCTACACCTTC. It codes for CASSSDSPYGYTF.

V is TRBV7-8 and J is TRBJ1-6; the D gene is possibly TRBD1 (6 bases). Germline CDR1 SGHVS, CDR2 FQNEAQ. V was clipped by 2 bases and J by 8 bases, with 13 bases between them. The CDR3 totals 15 residues. The CDR3: CASSLMRGGYSPLHF. The CDR3 DNA reads as TGTGCCAGCAGCTTAATGCGCGGGGGCTATTCACCCCTCCACTTT.

The count of this clone is one. The genes are TRBV6-4 and TRBJ1-1, with a weak D call TRBD1 (6 bases). The CDR3 is 15 amino acids. The V gene lost 2 bases and the J gene lost 1 base, with 11 bases spanning the gap. The germline CDR1 and CDR2 sequences are MRHNA and SNTAGT. DNA of the CDR3: TGTGCCAGCAGTGACCCAGGGGCGGCGAACACTGAAGCTTTCTTT. Amino acid sequence: CASSDPGAANTEAFF.

In nucleotides, the CDR3 is TGCAGCGGGGGACTTACTGGAGGAGGCTCCTACAATGAGCAGTTCTTC. Translating gives CSGGLTGGGSYNEQFF. The chain uses TRBV29-1 and TRBJ2-1; maybe TRBD2 (6 bases). The germline V gene has CDR1 SQVTM and CDR2 ANQGSEA. The CDR3 contains 16 residues. The ends were cut back, 7 bases at V and 0 bases at J, with 19 bases in the middle.

This chain uses TRBV18 with TRBJ2-1; 7 bases are shared with TRBD2. CDR3 length: 15 amino acids. Germline-derived CDR1 and CDR2 are KGHSH and LQKENI. Trimming cost V 1 base and J 5 bases; bases outside gene matches: 5. The CDR3 loop is CASSPLAGADNEQFF. The CDR3 DNA follows: TGTGCCAGCTCACCACTGGCGGGAGCGGACAATGAGCAGTTCTTC.

The chain couples TRBV7-2 to TRBJ2-7; 9 nucleotides agree with TRBD2. The junction had 9 bases not matched to a gene; V was cut back by 5 bases and J by 4 bases. Per germline, CDR1 SGHTA and CDR2 FQGNSA. This CDR3 comprises 15 residues. In DNA, the CDR3 is TGTGCCAGCAGCCCATCTAGCGGGGAGCAATACGAGCAGTACTTC. Translating it yields CASSPSSGEQYEQYF.

In DNA, the CDR3 is TGTGCCAGCAGCCAAGTAACAGGAGGGGATGGCTACACCTTC. It specifies CASSQVTGGDGYTF. The chain combines TRBV14 with TRBJ1-2; the D gene is possibly TRBD1 (5 bases). Deletions cut 1 base from V and 6 bases from J, with 12 bases between. This CDR3 spans 14 amino acids. Per the germline V gene, CDR1 is SGHDN and CDR2 is FVKESK.

The V gene is TRBV7-3, the J gene TRBJ1-1; D gene unclear. The V end was cut by 1 base, the J end by 6 bases, with 9 bases between. Looked up from germline, CDR1 is SGHTA and CDR2 is FQGTGA. This CDR3 comprises 13 residues. The CDR3 reads CASSLSSGAEAFF. Written as DNA, the CDR3 is TGTGCCAGCAGCTTAAGCAGCGGCGCTGAAGCTTTCTTT.

In nucleotides, the CDR3 is TGTGCCAGCTCCCAGGGAGATACGCAGTATTTT. Protein sequence: CASSQGDTQYF. The chain couples TRBV28 to TRBJ2-3, with a tentative D call TRBD1 (5 bases). The germline CDR1 and CDR2 sequences are MDHEN and SYDVKM. V shed 8 bases and J shed 5 bases, with 8 bases lying between them. This CDR3 is built from 11 residues.

This clone was detected only once. J is TRBJ2-3 and V is TRBV11-2; D gene unclear. Germline-derived CDR1 and CDR2 are SGHAT and FQNNGV. The CDR3 is made up of 13 amino acids. Between the trimmed V and J ends, which lost 0 bases and 5 bases, there was a span of 6 bases. CDR3 residues: CASSLDPRDTQYF. CDR3 nucleotide sequence: TGTGCCAGCAGCTTAGATCCGAGAGATACGCAGTATTTT. Full variable domain (outside the CDR3, taken from reference TRBV11-2 and TRBJ2-3): EAGVAQSPRYKIIEKRQSVAFWCNPISGHATLYWYQQILGQGPKLLIQFQNNGVVDDSQLPKDRFSAERLKGVDSTLKIQPAKLEDSAVYLCASSLDPRDTQYFGPGTRLTVL.

The V gene is TRBV19, the J gene TRBJ1-5; D might be TRBD1 (5 bases). The CDR3 is 14 amino acids. V shed 2 bases and J shed 4 bases, with 9 bases lying between them. CDR1 LNHDA and CDR2 SQIVND come from the germline V gene (reference sequence). This chain's CDR3 is CASSIQGVNQPQHF. The CDR3 DNA follows: TGTGCCAGTAGTATACAGGGTGTGAATCAGCCCCAGCATTTT. Looking up the rest from reference TRBV19 and TRBJ1-5 gives the full variable domain: DGGITQSPKYLFRKEGQNVTLSCEQNLNHDAMYWYRQDPGQGLRLIYYSQIVNDFQKGDIAEGYSVSREKKESFPLTVTSAQKNPTAFYLCASSIQGVNQPQHFGDGTRLSIL.

J is TRBJ1-2 and V is TRBV4-1, with D hard to call. V was trimmed by 4 bases and J by 2 bases, leaving 14 bases between them. Looked up from germline, CDR1 is MGHRA and CDR2 is YSYEKL. The CDR3 is made up of 15 amino acids. The CDR3 is CASSLTPAGNYGYTF. CDR3 coding DNA: TGCGCCAGCAGCCTTACCCCAGCGGGGAACTATGGCTACACCTTC.

The chain recombines TRBV5-1 with TRBJ2-7; D perhaps matches TRBD2 (6 bases). Germline loops: CDR1 SGHRS, CDR2 YFSETQ. The CDR3 extends over 15 amino acids. V was trimmed by 1 base and J by 0 bases, leaving 11 bases between them. The CDR3 is CASSLSGGPSYEQYF. The CDR3 DNA follows: TGCGCCAGCAGCTTGTCCGGAGGGCCCTCCTACGAGCAGTACTTC.

The rearrangement links TRBV5-1 to TRBJ2-2; 8 nucleotides match TRBD2. This CDR3 region has 16 residues. After removal of 2 bases from V and 3 bases from J, the junction contained 6 bases not matched to a gene. The germline CDR1 and CDR2 sequences are SGHRS and YFSETQ. The CDR3: CASSFFSGIDTGELFF. The DNA for the CDR3 is TGCGCCAGCAGCTTTTTTAGCGGGATAGACACCGGGGAGCTGTTTTTT.

V and J are TRBV27 and TRBJ2-7; 7 positions match TRBD1. Germline assignment: CDR1 MNHEY and CDR2 SMNVEV (reference sequence). This CDR3 is built from 15 residues. Losses at the gene ends were 4 bases for V and 1 base for J; bases not matched to a gene: 7. Here the CDR3 reads CASSSWTGESYEQYF. As DNA, the CDR3 is TGTGCCAGCAGTTCTTGGACAGGAGAGTCCTACGAGCAGTACTTC.